This is a list of T cell receptor beta chains from one sample in a study of T-cell memory formation after mild COVID-19. TCRdb re-called the 5' RACE reads through MiXCR, storing one row per CDR3 protein. This sample has tens of thousands of distinct CDR3 sequences, with approximately 13% found just once. The sequenced sample consisted of PBMCs or a T cell subset sorted from them (not recorded which). The receptors come from an adult woman who had mild COVID-19 (a few samples of this study predate the infection). Cell type and time point are not known. The CDR3 runs from the conserved cysteine through the conserved F or W. The D gene is left open where the match is weak. Clone size is shown for a subset of rows, as once, few, many or a class of expanded clone.

j_call	v_call	clone_size	d_call	cdr3_nt	cdr3_aa
TRBJ1-1	TRBV20-1	-	TRBD1	TGCAGTGCGGGAGGGACAGGGGGAAACACTGAAGCTTTCTTT	CSAGGTGGNTEAFF
TRBJ2-5	TRBV2	-	-	TGTGCCAGCGGGCCTCATCCCAGGGGGACCCAGTACTTC	CASGPHPRGTQYF
TRBJ2-1	TRBV23-1	few	TRBD1	TGCGCCAGCAGTATCCAGGGACAGGGCAATGAGCAGTTCTTC	CASSIQGQGNEQFF
TRBJ2-3	TRBV5-1	few	-	TGCGCCAGCAGCTCCCCGACTACCCAAGGCACAGATACGCAGTATTTT	CASSSPTTQGTDTQYF
TRBJ1-1	TRBV11-3	-	-	TGTGCCAGCAGCTTTGGTTCAGGGAGGGCTTTCTTT	CASSFGSGRAFF
TRBJ2-1	TRBV12-3/TRBV12-4	-	TRBD1	TGTGCCAGCAGGGGGACAGGGGGACATGAGCAGTTCTTC	CASRGTGGHEQFF
TRBJ2-1	TRBV5-6	many	-	TGTGCCAGCAGCTTATCCGGTCCGGGTGAGCAGTTCTTC	CASSLSGPGEQFF
TRBJ2-1	TRBV5-5	-	-	TGTGCCAGCAGCTACCACAATGAGCAGTTCTTC	CASSYHNEQFF
TRBJ2-1	TRBV4-3	-	-	TGCGCCAGCAGCCAAGGTCTTGAGAGGGAAATTTACAATGAGCAGTTCTTC	CASSQGLEREIYNEQFF
TRBJ2-7	TRBV29-1	few	TRBD1	TGCAGCGTTGAAATCGGTCGGACAGGGGTTTCATACGAGCAGTACTTC	CSVEIGRTGVSYEQYF
TRBJ2-3	TRBV11-2	few	-	-	CASSSGPSVADTQYF
TRBJ1-5	TRBV5-1	-	-	TGCGCCAGCAGCCCGGACCCGTTCGGGGATCAGCCCCAGCATTTT	CASSPDPFGDQPQHF
TRBJ2-5	TRBV7-9	-	-	TGTGCCAGCAGCTCGGGACCCCCGGAAGAGACCCAGTACTTC	CASSSGPPEETQYF
TRBJ2-7	TRBV11-2	-	-	TGTGCCAGCAGCTTTTACCAGGACGAGCAGTACTTC	CASSFYQDEQYF
TRBJ1-1	TRBV5-1	-	-	TGCGCCAGCAGCTTGGGGGAGGCTGCCACTGAAGCTTTCTTT	CASSLGEAATEAFF
TRBJ2-2	TRBV5-1	few	-	TGCGCCAGCAGCTTCTTACAGGGCGCGAACACCGGGGAGCTGTTTTTT	CASSFLQGANTGELFF
TRBJ1-2	TRBV7-6	few	TRBD1	TGTGCCAGCAGCTTGGACAGGGCCTATGGCTACACCTTC	CASSLDRAYGYTF
TRBJ2-7	TRBV20-1	-	-	TGCAGTGCTAGATTGCTGGGCTCCAACGAGCAGTACTTC	CSARLLGSNEQYF
TRBJ2-3	TRBV3-1	few	-	TGTGCCAGCAGCGATACGCAGTATTTT	CASSDTQYF
TRBJ1-2	TRBV12-3/TRBV12-4	-	TRBD1	TGTGCCAGCAGCGGGGGACAGACTAACTATGGCTACACCTTC	CASSGGQTNYGYTF
TRBJ1-6	TRBV5-1	-	-	TGCGCCAGCAGCATGGACAGTGGCTCACCCCTCCACTTT	CASSMDSGSPLHF
TRBJ1-1	TRBV4-3	-	-	TGCGCCAGCAGCCAAGTCAGAGGGGACACTGAAGCTTTCTTT	CASSQVRGDTEAFF
TRBJ2-7	TRBV7-6	-	-	TGTGCCAGCAGCTTCTTCGGACAAACAAACGACGAGCAGTACTTC	CASSFFGQTNDEQYF
TRBJ2-7	TRBV25-1	few	TRBD1	TGTGCCAGCAGTGAGGGACAGGGGGTCCACGAGCAGTACTTC	CASSEGQGVHEQYF
TRBJ2-2	TRBV6-6	-	-	TGTGCCAGCATCCACAGAGGCGGCACCGGGGAGCTGTTTTTT	CASIHRGGTGELFF
TRBJ1-1	TRBV6-5	-	-	TGTGCCAGCAGTTACGCGACACGAAACACTGAAGCTTTCTTT	CASSYATRNTEAFF
TRBJ2-3	TRBV7-9	-	-	TGTGCCTCCATTAGGAGGAATACGCAGTATTTT	CASIRRNTQYF
TRBJ2-7	TRBV13	few	TRBD2	TGTGCCAGCAGCGCCTTAGCGGGAGGGCCGAGCTACGAGCAGTACTTC	CASSALAGGPSYEQYF
TRBJ2-1	TRBV6-2/TRBV6-3	-	TRBD1	TGTGCCATCTCCTCCGGGACAGGGGTCAATGAGCAGTTCTTC	CAISSGTGVNEQFF
TRBJ2-5	TRBV5-1	many	TRBD1	TGCGCCAGCAGCTGGGACAGGGAAAAGACCCAGTACTTC	CASSWDREKTQYF
TRBJ2-3	TRBV28	few	-	TGTGCCAGCAGTTTGGGGACTCACACAGATACGCAGTATTTT	CASSLGTHTDTQYF
TRBJ2-7	TRBV5-5	few	TRBD1	TGTGCCAGCAGCTTGAGTCGCTGGGACAGAGCTGCTTACGAGCAGTACTTC	CASSLSRWDRAAYEQYF
TRBJ2-5	TRBV4-1	few	TRBD1	TGCGCCAGCAGCCAAGATGACCGTACAGGGGGAGAGACCCAGTACTTC	CASSQDDRTGGETQYF
TRBJ2-3	TRBV11-2	few	-	TGTGCCAGCAGCGACCACGGCAATACGCAGTATTTT	CASSDHGNTQYF
TRBJ2-7	TRBV30	-	-	TGTGCCTGGAGTGTACTTAGCGGTTCTCGCGAGCAGTACTTC	CAWSVLSGSREQYF
TRBJ2-1	TRBV7-9	few	TRBD2	TGTGCCAGCAGCTTACCCCTGGTGCGGGAGGGCTCCTACAATGAGCAGTTCTTC	CASSLPLVREGSYNEQFF
TRBJ2-3	TRBV15	-	TRBD2	TGTGCCACCAGCAGCGTCTCCCTGGTAATAGCGGGGGGGCACTATAGCACAGATACGCAGTATTTT	CATSSVSLVIAGGHYSTDTQYF
TRBJ2-7	TRBV27	-	-	TGTGCCAGCAGTTTCAATAGGGCTAACGAGCAGTACTTC	CASSFNRANEQYF
TRBJ2-5	TRBV6-1	few	-	TGTGCCAGCAGCGCCTTTTGGCGGTCCCAAGAGACCCAGTACTTC	CASSAFWRSQETQYF
TRBJ1-2	TRBV5-1	few	TRBD1	TGCGCCAGCAGCTTGGGCGACAGGGGCTCCCCTAACTATGGCTACACCTTC	CASSLGDRGSPNYGYTF
TRBJ2-3	TRBV4-1	-	TRBD2	TGCGCCAGCAGCCAAGATCGAGGTAGCGGGGCCACAGATACGCAGTATTTT	CASSQDRGSGATDTQYF
TRBJ2-3	TRBV12-3/TRBV12-4	-	-	TGTGCCAGCAGTTTAAGGCGTTCCACAGATACGCAGTATTTT	CASSLRRSTDTQYF
TRBJ1-1	TRBV5-1	-	TRBD1	TGCGCCAGCAGCTTGGACAGGGGGCCTGAAGCTTTCTTT	CASSLDRGPEAFF
TRBJ2-3	TRBV6-5	-	-	TGTGCCAGCAGTCTTAGCGGCTACACAGATACGCAGTATTTT	CASSLSGYTDTQYF
TRBJ1-1	TRBV27	few	TRBD1	TGTGCCAGCAGGGCCGGGACAGGGGGTGGGGACACTGAAGCTTTCTTT	CASRAGTGGGDTEAFF
TRBJ1-2	TRBV7-9	-	-	TGTGCCAGCATGAAGAGGGAGGCCTATGGCTACACCTTC	CASMKREAYGYTF
TRBJ2-7	TRBV27	few	-	TGTGCCAGCAGTTTATCGGCCGGGGCTTACTACGAGCAGTACTTC	CASSLSAGAYYEQYF
TRBJ2-4	TRBV5-6	-	-	TGTGCCAGCAGCTTACGGGGCCTAAACATTCAGTACTTC	CASSLRGLNIQYF
TRBJ2-5	TRBV15	few	-	TGTGCCACCAGCAGTAAAAGGCCCCCACAAGAGACCCAGTACTTC	CATSSKRPPQETQYF